This TCR beta chain was identified during a study of PD-L1 blockade in urothelial cancer. The overall study: Blood was analyzed 3 weeks (second dose) and 6 weeks after treatment start. General study results and limits: Durable benefit was linked to greater 3-week expansion of tumor-associated blood clones.

Comment on this clone: Its antigen is undetermined.

Sequencing was performed with immunoSEQ multiplex PCR; in TCRdb, only in-frame clones are kept and a portion is missing. The top ten hold around 5.4% of the sample, which has roughly 63,000 clones, about four fifths seen once. The time point denotes: pretreatment peripheral blood. The material sequenced was PBMCs, taken around atezolizumab (anti-PD-L1) treatment. The receptor comes from a man between 65 and 85 years old with urothelial cancer.

In DNA form, the CDR3 reads TGTGCCACCCGGGACAGGAGTACTGAAGCTTTCTTT. It yields the protein CATRDRSTEAFF. The chain links TRBV19 to TRBJ1-1; 8 nucleotides line up with TRBD1. Germline V gene lookup returns CDR1 LNHDA and CDR2 SQIVND (reference sequence). This CDR3 region has 12 residues. With V trimmed by 10 bases and J by 5 bases, 6 bases remained unmatched. Looking up the rest from reference TRBV19 and TRBJ1-1 gives the full variable domain: DGGITQSPKYLFRKEGQNVTLSCEQNLNHDAMYWYRQDPGQGLRLIYYSQIVNDFQKGDIAEGYSVSREKKESFPLTVTSAQKNPTAFYLCATRDRSTEAFFGQGTRLTVV.